The 3 T cell receptor beta chains in this list originate from one sample, sequenced in a study of cytomegalovirus exposure and HLA in healthy donors. The PCR employed 60 Vbeta primers together with 13 Jbeta primers. Here immunoSEQ multiplex PCR was the method, and the copy in TCRdb shows in-frame clones only, minus some. The data hold around 100,000 clones, with roughly 70% observed a single time. The specimen was PBMCs. These receptors all stem from a man aged 35-49 years in good health and CMV-seropositive.

The genes are TRBV12-5 and TRBJ2-1; TRBD2 agrees at 14 bases. Per germline, CDR1 LGHNT and CDR2 FRNRAP. The CDR3 sequence is 17 residues long. The V and J ends lost 2 bases and 6 bases, in that order; junction bases with no gene match: 6. CDR3 DNA: TGTGCTAGTGGTTTGCCTATAGGGACTAGCGGGAGCAATGAGCAGTTCTTC. Translated, it gives CASGLPIGTSGSNEQFF.

J is TRBJ2-7 and V is TRBV4-2; D remains unclear. The germline V and J ends were trimmed by 1 base and 7 bases, with 8 bases remaining between them. The length of the CDR3 is 12 residues. The germline CDR1 and CDR2 sequences are LGHNA and YNFKEQ. The DNA for the CDR3 is TGTGCCAGCAGCCAAGGCCTGCTAGAGCAGTACTTC. It codes for CASSQGLLEQYF.

This chain links TRBV23-1 with TRBJ1-4; no firm D call. TRBV23-1 is an ORF, and what it does is uncertain. The V end lost 1 base, the J end lost 3 bases, and 18 bases lay between the germline ends. CDR3 length equals 18 residues. CDR3 nucleotide sequence: TGCGCCAGCAGTCAATGTAGCCGGGAGAGGGAACCTAATGAAAAACTGTTTTTT. Its translation is CASSQCSREREPNEKLFF.